These T cell receptor beta chains were read from a single sample in a study of blood T cell repertoires in COVID-19. Libraries were prepared by immunoSEQ multiplex PCR; TCRdb keeps only in-frame clonotypes and omits some of them. In the table there are 85,000 to 95,000 clones, 60% to 85% of which are singletons. Source material: peripheral blood. Receptors were obtained from a man between 65 and 80 years old with acute or convalescent COVID-19. Both conserved end residues are part of each CDR3. D genes are given only for firm matches. Clone sizes are given selectively: once, few, many, or a class where the clone is expanded.

clone_size j_call d_call v_call cdr3_aa cdr3_nt
- TRBJ2-7 - TRBV6-5 CATLTDYYEQYF TGTGCCACCCTTACAGATTACTACGAGCAGTACTTC
once TRBJ2-5 - TRBV28 CASSHGLEMETQYF TGTGCCAGCAGTCACGGACTGGAGATGGAGACCCAGTACTTC
once TRBJ2-3 - TRBV11-3 CASSTGRGTDTQYF TGTGCCAGCAGCACGGGGAGGGGGACAGATACGCAGTATTTT
- TRBJ1-5 - TRBV27 CASSFLGTHNQPQHF TGTGCCAGCAGTTTTCTCGGGACACACAATCAGCCCCAGCATTTT
- TRBJ1-2 TRBD1 TRBV12-5 CASGFGTGGGYTF TGTGCTAGTGGTTTCGGGACAGGGGGTGGCTACACCTTC
- TRBJ2-7 TRBD2 TRBV12-3/TRBV12-4 CASLRGAEQYF TGTGCCAGCCTGCGGGGGGCCGAGCAGTACTTC
few TRBJ2-1 TRBD2 TRBV5-1 CASRLTSDYNEQFF TGCGCCAGCAGATTGACTAGCGACTACAATGAGCAGTTCTTC
- TRBJ1-1 - TRBV6-4 CASSDSSRGTEAFF TGTGCCAGCAGTGACTCGAGTAGGGGTACTGAAGCTTTCTTT
- TRBJ2-3 TRBD1 TRBV18 CASSPPRGQKGSTDTQYF TGTGCCAGCTCACCGCCCAGGGGGCAAAAGGGTAGCACAGATACGCAGTATTTT
- TRBJ2-7 TRBD2 TRBV27 CASRPIAGVTYEQYF TGTGCCAGCAGGCCTATAGCGGGAGTTACGTACGAGCAGTACTTC
- TRBJ1-6 - TRBV5-6 CASSRNEGTANSPLHF TGTGCCAGCAGCCGGAACGAGGGTACGGCTAATTCACCCCTCCACTTT
- TRBJ2-3 TRBD2 TRBV7-6 CASSLRSSGGGDTQYF TGTGCCAGCAGCTTAAGGTCTAGCGGGGGAGGAGATACGCAGTATTTT
- TRBJ1-1 TRBD1 TRBV5-1 CASTRDSLVDTEAFF TGCGCCAGCACCAGGGACAGTCTTGTGGACACTGAAGCTTTCTTT
- TRBJ1-1 - TRBV6-5 CASNLGQGNTEAFF TGTGCCAGCAACTTGGGGCAGGGGAACACTGAAGCTTTCTTT
- TRBJ1-5 TRBD1 TRBV6-1 CASSDLPRGGNQPQHF TGTGCCAGCAGTGATTTACCCAGGGGGGGCAATCAGCCCCAGCATTTT
- TRBJ1-1 - TRBV21-1 CASSKTEQGEILNTEAFF TGTGCCAGCAGCAAAACGGAACAGGGGGAGATATTGAACACTGAAGCTTTCTTT
- TRBJ1-1 TRBD1 TRBV5-1 CASSSTGQGATEAFF TGCGCCAGCAGCTCTACGGGACAGGGGGCCACTGAAGCTTTCTTT
- TRBJ1-3 TRBD1 TRBV7-9 CASSFGTAGNTIYF TGTGCCAGCAGCTTCGGGACAGCTGGAAACACCATATATTTT
- TRBJ2-7 TRBD1 TRBV5-4 CASSFYRGYEQYF TGTGCCAGCAGCTTTTACAGGGGCTACGAGCAGTACTTC
- TRBJ2-6 TRBD2 TRBV15 CATSRPTSGGSPPLTF TGTGCCACCAGCAGGCCCACTAGCGGGGGGTCTCCCCCCCTGACTTTC
- TRBJ1-1 - TRBV27 CASRERGNTEAFF TGTGCCAGCAGAGAGCGGGGGAACACTGAAGCTTTCTTT
- TRBJ1-1 - TRBV6-5 CASDLGRGTEAFF TGTGCCAGCGATCTTGGAAGGGGCACTGAAGCTTTCTTT
- TRBJ1-1 - TRBV2 CASSDGQLNTEAFF TGTGCCAGCAGTGACGGACAGTTGAACACTGAAGCTTTCTTT
- TRBJ1-2 TRBD1 TRBV19 CASSRQGYGYTF TGTGCCAGTAGTCGACAGGGGTATGGCTACACCTTC
- TRBJ2-5 - TRBV6-5 CASRQQVGETQYF TGTGCCAGCAGGCAACAGGTGGGGGAGACCCAGTACTTC
- TRBJ2-7 TRBD2 TRBV7-4 CASSRNWGGTYEQYF TGTGCCAGCAGCCGCAACTGGGGGGGAACCTACGAGCAGTACTTC
once TRBJ1-1 - TRBV7-9 CASSLDLRGSGAFF TGTGCCAGCAGCTTAGACCTAAGGGGTTCCGGGGCTTTCTTT
- TRBJ1-5 - TRBV5-3 CARSHTSGIGNQPQHF TGTGCCAGAAGCCATACTTCCGGGATAGGCAATCAGCCCCAGCATTTT
- TRBJ1-2 TRBD1 TRBV19 CASSVGQATLYGYTF TGTGCCAGTAGTGTGGGACAGGCAACCCTCTATGGCTACACCTTC